This entry concerns a single T cell receptor (beta chain). Antigen: not known. Investigators sought sequencing depths of between 1 in 200,000 and 1 in 1 million T cells. The protocol was immunoSEQ multiplex PCR, while the TCRdb copy is restricted to in-frame clones and leaves out a portion. The data contain about 140,000 clones, 80% to 95% of them seen just once; the ten biggest clones take up 10% to 12%. The data belong to a study of cytotoxic CD8 clonotypes in ibrutinib-treated CLL. Across the whole study: Results showed some 25 partial and 2 complete responses; following median around 68 months, around 14 remained remitted, approximately twelve advanced. After a median 12 months on treatment (6 to 36), response samples were drawn. Study conclusions and caveats: Sustained-remission and progressing patients were not sampled at matched times.

This CDR3 is built from 15 residues. V lost 5 bases and J lost 0, with 8 bases in between. Germline assignment: CDR1 LNHDA and CDR2 SQIVND (reference sequence). The chain links TRBV19 to TRBJ2-6; D gene uncertain. This sequence originates from a human donor with chronic lymphocytic leukemia. The material sequenced was PBMCs, taken after 12 months of ibrutinib treatment. CDR3 sequence: CASSPRSSGANVLTF. As DNA, the CDR3 is TGTGCCAGTAGTCCGAGGAGCTCTGGGGCCAACGTCCTGACTTTC.